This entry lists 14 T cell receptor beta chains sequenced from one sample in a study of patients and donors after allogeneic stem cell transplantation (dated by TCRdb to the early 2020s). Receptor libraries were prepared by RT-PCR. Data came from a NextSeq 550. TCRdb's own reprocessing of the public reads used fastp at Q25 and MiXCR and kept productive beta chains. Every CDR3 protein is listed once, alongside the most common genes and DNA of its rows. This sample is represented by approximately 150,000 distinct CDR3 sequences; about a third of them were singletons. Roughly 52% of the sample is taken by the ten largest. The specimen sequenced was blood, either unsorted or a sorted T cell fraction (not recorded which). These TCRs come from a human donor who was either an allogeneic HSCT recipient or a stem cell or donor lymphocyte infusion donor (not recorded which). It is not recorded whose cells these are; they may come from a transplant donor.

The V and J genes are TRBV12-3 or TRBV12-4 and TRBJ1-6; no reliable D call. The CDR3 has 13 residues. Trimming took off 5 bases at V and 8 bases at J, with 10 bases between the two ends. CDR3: CASSRNPHSPLHF. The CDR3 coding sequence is TGTGCCAGCAGTCGTAATCCACATTCACCCCTCCACTTT.

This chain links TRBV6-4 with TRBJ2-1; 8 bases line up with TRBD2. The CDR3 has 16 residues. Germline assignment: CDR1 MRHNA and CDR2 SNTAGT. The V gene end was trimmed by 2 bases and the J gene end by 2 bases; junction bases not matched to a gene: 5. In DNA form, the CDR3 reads TGTGCCAGCAGTGACGTAGCGGGGAGCGCCTACAATGAGCAGTTCTTC. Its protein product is CASSDVAGSAYNEQFF.

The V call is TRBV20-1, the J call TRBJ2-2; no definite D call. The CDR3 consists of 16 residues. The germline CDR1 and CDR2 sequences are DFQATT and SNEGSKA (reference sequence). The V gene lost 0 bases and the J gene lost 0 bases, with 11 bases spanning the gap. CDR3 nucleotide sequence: TGCAGTGCTAGAGATCCCCCTTGGGCGAACACCGGGGAGCTGTTTTTT. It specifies CSARDPPWANTGELFF.

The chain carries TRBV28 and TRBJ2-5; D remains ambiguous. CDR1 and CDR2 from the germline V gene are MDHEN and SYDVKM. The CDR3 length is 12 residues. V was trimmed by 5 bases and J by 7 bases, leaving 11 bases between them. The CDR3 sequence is CASSPGWLTQYF. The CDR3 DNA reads TGTGCCAGCAGTCCTGGGTGGTTGACCCAGTACTTC.

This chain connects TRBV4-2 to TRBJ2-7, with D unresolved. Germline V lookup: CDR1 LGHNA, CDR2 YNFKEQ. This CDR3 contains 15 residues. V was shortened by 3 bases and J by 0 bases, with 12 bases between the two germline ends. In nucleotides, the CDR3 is TGTGCCAGCAGCCATTCCAGGCTGAGCTCCTACGAGCAGTACTTC. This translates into CASSHSRLSSYEQYF.

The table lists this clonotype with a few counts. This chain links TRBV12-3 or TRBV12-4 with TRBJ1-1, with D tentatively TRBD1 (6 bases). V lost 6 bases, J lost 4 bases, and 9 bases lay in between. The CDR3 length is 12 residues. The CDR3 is CASREGGTEAFF. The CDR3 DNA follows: TGTGCCAGCAGAGAAGGGGGCACTGAAGCTTTCTTT.

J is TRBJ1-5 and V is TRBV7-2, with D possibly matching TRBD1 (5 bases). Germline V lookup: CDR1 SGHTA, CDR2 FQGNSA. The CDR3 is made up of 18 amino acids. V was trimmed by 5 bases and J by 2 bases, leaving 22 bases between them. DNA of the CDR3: TGTGCCAGCAGCCCGTTACTCTCCGGACCCAGGGGCAATCAGCCCCAGCATTTT. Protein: CASSPLLSGPRGNQPQHF.

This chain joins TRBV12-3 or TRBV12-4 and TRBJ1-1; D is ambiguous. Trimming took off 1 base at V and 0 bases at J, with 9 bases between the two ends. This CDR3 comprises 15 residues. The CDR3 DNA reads TGTGCCAGCAGTTTAGAGTTCAGTATGAACACTGAAGCTTTCTTT. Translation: CASSLEFSMNTEAFF.

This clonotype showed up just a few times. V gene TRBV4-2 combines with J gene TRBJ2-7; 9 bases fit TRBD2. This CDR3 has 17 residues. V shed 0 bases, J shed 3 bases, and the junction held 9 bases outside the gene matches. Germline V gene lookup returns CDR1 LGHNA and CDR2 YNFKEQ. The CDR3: CASSQDRGRGGVYEQYF. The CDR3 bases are TGTGCCAGCAGCCAAGATCGTGGGCGGGGGGGCGTCTACGAGCAGTACTTC.

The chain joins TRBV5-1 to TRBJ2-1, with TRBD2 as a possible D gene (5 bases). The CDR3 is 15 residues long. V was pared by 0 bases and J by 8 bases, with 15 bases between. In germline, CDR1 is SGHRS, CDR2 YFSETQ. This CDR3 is CASSLVGQEVDEQFF. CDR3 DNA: TGCGCCAGCAGCTTGGTAGGCCAGGAGGTCGATGAGCAGTTCTTC.

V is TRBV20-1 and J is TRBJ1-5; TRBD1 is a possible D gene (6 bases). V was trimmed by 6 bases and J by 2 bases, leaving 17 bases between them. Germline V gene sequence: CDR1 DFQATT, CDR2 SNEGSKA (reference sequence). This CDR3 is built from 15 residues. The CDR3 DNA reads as TGCAGTGCCCCCAGGGGAAATAGCGGCAATCAGCCCCAGCATTTT. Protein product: CSAPRGNSGNQPQHF.

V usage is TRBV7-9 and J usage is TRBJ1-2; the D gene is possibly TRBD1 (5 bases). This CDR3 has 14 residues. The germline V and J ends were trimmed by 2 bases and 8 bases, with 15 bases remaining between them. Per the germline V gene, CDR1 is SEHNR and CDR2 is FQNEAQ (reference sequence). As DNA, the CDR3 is TGTGCCAGCAGCTTACAGGGTAGAGAGGGAGGCTACACCTTC. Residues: CASSLQGREGGYTF.

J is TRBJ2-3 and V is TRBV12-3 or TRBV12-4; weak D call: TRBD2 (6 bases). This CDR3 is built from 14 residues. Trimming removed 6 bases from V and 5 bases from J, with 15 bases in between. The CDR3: CASSLGGTIDTQYF. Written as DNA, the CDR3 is TGTGCCAGCAGCCTGGGGGGAACGATAGATACGCAGTATTTT.

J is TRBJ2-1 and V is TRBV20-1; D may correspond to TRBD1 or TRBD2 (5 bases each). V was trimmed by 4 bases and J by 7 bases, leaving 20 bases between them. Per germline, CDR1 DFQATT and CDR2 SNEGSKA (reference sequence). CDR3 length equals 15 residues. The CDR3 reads CSATNRDGDYNEQFF. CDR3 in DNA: TGCAGTGCTACCAACCGGGACGGAGACTATAATGAGCAGTTCTTC.